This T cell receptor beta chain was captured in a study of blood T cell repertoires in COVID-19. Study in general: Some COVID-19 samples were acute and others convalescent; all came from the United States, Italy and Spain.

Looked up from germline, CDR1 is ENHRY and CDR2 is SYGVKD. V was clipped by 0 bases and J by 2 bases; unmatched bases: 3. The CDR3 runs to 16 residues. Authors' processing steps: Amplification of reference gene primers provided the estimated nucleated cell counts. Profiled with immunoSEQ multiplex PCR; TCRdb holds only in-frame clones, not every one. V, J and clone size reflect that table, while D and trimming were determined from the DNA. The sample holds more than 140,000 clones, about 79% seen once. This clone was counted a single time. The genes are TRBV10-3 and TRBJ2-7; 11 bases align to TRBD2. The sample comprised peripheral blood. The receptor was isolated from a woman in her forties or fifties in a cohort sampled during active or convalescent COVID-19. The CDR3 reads CAISESNSGGAYEQYF. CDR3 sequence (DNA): TGTGCCATCAGTGAGTCGAATAGCGGGGGGGCCTACGAGCAGTACTTC.